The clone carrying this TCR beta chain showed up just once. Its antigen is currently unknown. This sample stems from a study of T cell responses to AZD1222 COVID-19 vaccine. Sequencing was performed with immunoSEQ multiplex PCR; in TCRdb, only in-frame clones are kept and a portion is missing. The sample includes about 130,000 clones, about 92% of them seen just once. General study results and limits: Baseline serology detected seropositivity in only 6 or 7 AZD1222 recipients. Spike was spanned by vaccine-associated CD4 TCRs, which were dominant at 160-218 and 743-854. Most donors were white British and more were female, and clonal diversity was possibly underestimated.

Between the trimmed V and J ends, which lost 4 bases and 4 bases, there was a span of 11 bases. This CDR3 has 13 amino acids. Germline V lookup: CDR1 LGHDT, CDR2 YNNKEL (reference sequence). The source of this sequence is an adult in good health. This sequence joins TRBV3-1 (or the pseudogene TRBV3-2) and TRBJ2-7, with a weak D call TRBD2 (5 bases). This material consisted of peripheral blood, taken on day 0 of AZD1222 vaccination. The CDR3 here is CASSLMGRYEQYF. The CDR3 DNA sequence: TGTGCCAGCAGCCTAATGGGGAGATACGAGCAGTACTTC.